A selection of T cell receptor beta chains follows, all from one sample in a study of blood T cells in healthy people across ages. One entry per CDR3 protein results from TCRdb running MiXCR on the 5' RACE reads. The sample records under 1 million distinct CDR3 sequences, 40% to 50% being singletons. The specimen sequenced was blood. These receptors originate from a man aged 55 to 69 in good health. Each CDR3 is given with its conserved first and last residue. The order of the fields is J gene, V gene, D gene, clone size, CDR3 DNA, CDR3 protein. D genes are given only for firm matches. Expanded clones get a size class; other rows say once, few or many, or leave the size out.

TRBJ2-3	TRBV6-2/TRBV6-3	TRBD2	once	TGTGCCAGCAGTTACGGCCTAGCGGGGAATACGCAGTATTTT	CASSYGLAGNTQYF
TRBJ2-5	TRBV5-1	.	.	TGCGCCAGCAGCTTGGAAAGAGGACAGTCCCAAGAGACCCAGTACTTC	CASSLERGQSQETQYF
TRBJ2-6	TRBV30	.	few	TGTGCCTGGAGCCCCCTTTGGGGGGCCAACGTCCTGACTTTC	CAWSPLWGANVLTF
TRBJ1-1	TRBV28	.	.	TGTGCCAGCAGCCCCGGGACACCGCCCACGGAAGCTTTCTTT	CASSPGTPPTEAFF
TRBJ1-1	TRBV12-3/TRBV12-4	.	.	TGTGCCAGCAGTCTCCTAGGAGCTCGGAATGAAGCTTTCTTT	CASSLLGARNEAFF
TRBJ2-6	TRBV6-1	TRBD1	.	TGTGCCAGCAGTGTCCGGGACAGGGCGGGTGGGGCCAACGTCCTGACTTTC	CASSVRDRAGGANVLTF
TRBJ1-2	TRBV27	.	.	TGTGCCAGCAGTTCCCTCCCCTCCCATGGCTACACCTTC	CASSSLPSHGYTF
TRBJ2-3	TRBV3-1	TRBD1	few	TGTGCCAGCAGCCAGACCGGGACAGGCACAGATACGCAGTATTTT	CASSQTGTGTDTQYF
TRBJ1-4	TRBV25-1	.	.	TGTGCCAGCGCCTTCGGGACGGGGCGGGAAAAACTGTTTTTT	CASAFGTGREKLFF
TRBJ2-7	TRBV27	.	.	TGTGCCAGCAATGCGACAGCCTCCTACGAGCAGTACTTC	CASNATASYEQYF
TRBJ2-5	TRBV4-3	.	.	TGCGCCAGCAGCCAAGGCAGAACAGAGGCCTACAATGAGCAGTACTTC	CASSQGRTEAYNEQYF
TRBJ2-7	TRBV12-3/TRBV12-4	.	.	TGTGCCAGCAGTCAGGGACGGGGTTTTCTTCCGGGGACCTACGAGCAGTACTTC	CASSQGRGFLPGTYEQYF
TRBJ2-5	TRBV20-1	.	few	TGCAGTGCTAGAGAGGTGATCCAAGAGACCCAGTACTTC	CSAREVIQETQYF
TRBJ2-7	TRBV5-6	.	few	TGTGCCAGCAGTTTCGGGGTGACGGACGAGCAGTACTTC	CASSFGVTDEQYF
TRBJ2-3	TRBV7-2	TRBD2	few	TGTGCCAGCAGCTTAGCGATCACTAGCGGGGGGGTTGATACGCAGTATTTT	CASSLAITSGGVDTQYF
TRBJ2-1	TRBV20-1	TRBD2	.	TGCAGTGCTAGAGATCTGGGAGCGGGGGGGACCTACAATGAGCAGTTCTTC	CSARDLGAGGTYNEQFF